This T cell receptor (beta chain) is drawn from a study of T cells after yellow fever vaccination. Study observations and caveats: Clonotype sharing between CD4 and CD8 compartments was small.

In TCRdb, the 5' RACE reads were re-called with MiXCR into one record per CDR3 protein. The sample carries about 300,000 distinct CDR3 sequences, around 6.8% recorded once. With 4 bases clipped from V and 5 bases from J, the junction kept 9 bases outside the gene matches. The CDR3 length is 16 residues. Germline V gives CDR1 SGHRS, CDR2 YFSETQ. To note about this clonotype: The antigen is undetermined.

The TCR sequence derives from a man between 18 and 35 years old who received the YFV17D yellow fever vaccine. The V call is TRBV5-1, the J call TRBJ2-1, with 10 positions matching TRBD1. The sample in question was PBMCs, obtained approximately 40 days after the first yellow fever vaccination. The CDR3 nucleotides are TGCGCCAGCAGCGGATTAATGGACAGGGGGGACAATGAGCAGTTCTTC. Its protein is CASSGLMDRGDNEQFF. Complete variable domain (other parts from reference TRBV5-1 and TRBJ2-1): KAGVTQTPRYLIKTRGQQVTLSCSPISGHRSVSWYQQTPGQGLQFLFEYFSETQRNKGNFPGRFSGRQFSNSRSEMNVSTLELGDSALYLCASSGLMDRGDNEQFFGPGTRLTVL.